This T cell receptor (beta chain) is from a study of T cells in localized non-small cell lung cancer. Measured with immunoSEQ multiplex PCR; TCRdb has only the in-frame clones, and not every one. The sample yields about 72,000 clones, about four fifths seen once. The CDR3 loop spans 14 amino acids. Germline V gene data show CDR1 as SGHTS and CDR2 as YDEGEE. The ends were cut back, 0 bases at V and 6 bases at J, with 13 bases in the middle. General study results and limits: Median around 62 top-100 tumor clones were shared with paired adjacent lung. Because sequencing included only one region (of the tumor), heterogeneity remains possible.

As concerns this clone: Its antigen is currently unknown.

This TCR came from an older female donor with stage I lung adenocarcinoma. The V and J genes are TRBV5-8 and TRBJ2-7; possibly TRBD2 for D (5 bases). Sample: peripheral blood, taken before any cancer treatment. The CDR3 is CASSLDGDFGEQYF. The DNA of the CDR3 is TGTGCCAGCAGCTTGGACGGGGATTTCGGCGAGCAGTACTTC.